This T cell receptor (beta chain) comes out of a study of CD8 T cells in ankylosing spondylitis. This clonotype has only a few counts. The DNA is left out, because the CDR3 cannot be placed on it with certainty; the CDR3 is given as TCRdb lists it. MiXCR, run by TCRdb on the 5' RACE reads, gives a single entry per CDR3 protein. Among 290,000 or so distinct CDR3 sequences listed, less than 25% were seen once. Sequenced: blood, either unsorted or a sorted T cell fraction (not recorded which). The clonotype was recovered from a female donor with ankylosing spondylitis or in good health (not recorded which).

The CDR3 region is CASTSGFQETQYF. The chain couples TRBV19 to TRBJ2-5. The V gene's germline CDR1 is LNHDA and CDR2 SQIVND (reference sequence). The CDR3 length is 13 residues, termini included.